This TCR beta chain was recorded in a study of beta chain features in type 1 diabetes. This clone was counted between two and nine times. The antigen remains unidentified. Findings and limits, study-wide: Naive, central memory and Treg TCRB repertoires seemed to resemble each other more closely in patients than they did in healthy donors. For TCRB rearrangement, an influence of HLA type remained unresolved here. For cells with high TCR expression, cDNA sequencing could yield over-representation. Moderate yet significant TCRB CDR3 shortening was seen in Type 1 diabetes patients in all four CD4+ subsets.

All of the isolated RNA was reverse transcribed, so expressed TCRB transcripts were sequenced. Produced via immunoSEQ multiplex PCR; TCRdb's table is partial and in-frame only. Of some 350,000 clones listed, around 10% are singletons. Material: central memory CD4+ T cells from blood. This sequence was found in a man aged 25 to 45 with type 1 diabetes.

CDR3 bases: TGCGCCAGCAGTGGTCAATCAAACAATGAGCAGTTCTTC. Its translation is CASSGQSNNEQFF. The rearrangement uses TRBV10-2 and TRBJ2-1; D unresolved. The CDR3 runs 13 residues. Germline V lookup: CDR1 WSHSY, CDR2 SAAADI. V was clipped by 4 bases and J by 5 bases, with 9 bases between them.